What follows are 25 T cell receptor beta chains derived from one specimen sequenced in a study of spatial heterogeneity in lung cancer. Time point reported: blood at routine non-recurrence follow-up after resection. MiXCR, run by TCRdb on the 5' RACE reads, gives a single entry per CDR3 protein. Here the sample spans approximately 100,000 distinct CDR3 sequences, roughly a fifth being singletons. The source material was PBMCs, sampled at follow-up. The receptors were gathered from a male donor with early-stage non-small cell lung cancer.

This clonotype occurred a few times. The chain joins TRBV20-1 to TRBJ1-3, with TRBD1 as a possible D gene (5 bases). Trimming cost V 4 bases and J 0 bases, with 10 bases left between them. Germline values: CDR1 DFQATT, CDR2 SNEGSKA (reference sequence). The CDR3 spans 14 residues. This CDR3 reads CSATGRDSGNTIYF. CDR3 bases: TGCAGTGCTACGGGACGGGACTCTGGAAACACCATATATTTT.

The chain recombines TRBV12-3 or TRBV12-4 with TRBJ2-1; TRBD2 matches 8 bases. The length of the CDR3 is 14 residues. Trimming at V came to 5 bases and at J to 7 bases, leaving 7 bases not matched to a gene. The CDR3, as DNA: TGTGCCAGCAGTCCGGGGGGGGCTTGGAATGAGCAGTTCTTC. Its translation: CASSPGGAWNEQFF.

The chain employs TRBV2 and TRBJ2-5; 9 bases line up with TRBD2. Looked up from germline, CDR1 is SNHLY and CDR2 is FYNNEI. This CDR3 comprises 15 residues. With V trimmed by 7 bases and J by 1 base, 7 bases remained unmatched. The CDR3 sequence: CASKKREAIQETQYF. In nucleotides, the CDR3 is TGTGCCAGCAAAAAGCGGGAGGCGATCCAAGAGACCCAGTACTTC.

The J gene is TRBJ2-7, the V gene TRBV2; 13 positions agree with TRBD2. V trimming: 5 bases; J trimming: 5 bases; junction bases outside the gene matches: 6. The germline gives CDR1 SNHLY, CDR2 FYNNEI. This CDR3 has 15 residues. The CDR3 DNA sequence: TGTGCCAGCAGTCCGGGACTAGCGGGAATCCACGAGCAGTACTTC. It yields the protein CASSPGLAGIHEQYF.

This clonotype was detected only a few times. The DNA of the CDR3 is TGTGCCAGCAGACAGACCGGACAGCTCATTTACGAGCAGTACTTC. It encodes CASRQTGQLIYEQYF. The genes are TRBV27 and TRBJ2-7; D possibly corresponds to TRBD1 (6 bases). Germline-derived CDR1 and CDR2 are MNHEY and SMNVEV (reference sequence). This CDR3 comprises 15 residues. Trimming pared 6 bases from V and 4 bases from J, leaving 19 bases between.

The sample holds many counts of this clonotype. This chain joins TRBV3-1 and TRBJ2-1; possibly TRBD2 for D (6 bases). The CDR3 totals 15 residues. The V gene's germline CDR1 is LGHDT and CDR2 YNNKEL (reference sequence). The V and J ends lost 3 bases and 5 bases respectively, with 14 bases between them. This CDR3 reads CASSHPGGGDNEQFF. CDR3 DNA: TGTGCCAGCAGCCACCCCGGAGGAGGGGACAATGAGCAGTTCTTC.

V usage is TRBV20-1 and J usage is TRBJ1-2, with D possibly being TRBD1 (6 bases). With 5 bases removed from V and 2 bases from J, the gap between germline ends came to 9 bases. From germline, CDR1 is DFQATT and CDR2 SNEGSKA (reference sequence). The length of the CDR3 is 12 residues. The CDR3 coding sequence is TGCAGTGCTCCTGACAGGAACTATGGCTACACCTTC. Translating it yields CSAPDRNYGYTF.

This chain links TRBV20-1 with TRBJ2-7; 9 positions agree with TRBD1. Unmatched junction bases numbered 12, after V lost 5 bases and J lost 7 bases. This CDR3 has 14 amino acids. Germline assignment: CDR1 DFQATT and CDR2 SNEGSKA (reference sequence). As DNA, the CDR3 is TGCAGTGCTCGTACAGGGGGCGCGTCCGGGGAGCAGTACTTC. This codes for CSARTGGASGEQYF.

The V gene is TRBV18, the J gene TRBJ2-1, with 10 bases lining up with TRBD1. V dropped 2 bases and J dropped 8; count of bases not matched to a gene: 6. CDR3 length: 15 residues. The V gene's germline CDR1 is KGHSH and CDR2 LQKENI. CDR3 protein: CASSPAGTGDYEQFF. CDR3 nucleotide sequence: TGTGCCAGCTCACCAGCTGGGACAGGGGATTATGAGCAGTTCTTC.

This CDR3 is CASSPAPIHSGNTIYF. The CDR3 DNA is TGTGCCAGCTCACCTGCCCCGATCCACTCTGGAAACACCATATATTTT. The gene calls are TRBV18 and TRBJ1-3; D call uncertain. The CDR3 covers 16 residues. The germline V gene has CDR1 KGHSH and CDR2 LQKENI. V gave up 3 bases and J gave up 0 bases, with 12 bases separating them.

This sequence joins TRBV5-1 and TRBJ1-1; tentatively, D is TRBD1 (6 bases). The CDR3 has 16 residues. Looked up from germline, CDR1 is SGHRS and CDR2 is YFSETQ. V was trimmed by 3 bases and J by 1 base, leaving 16 bases between them. The CDR3 nucleotides are TGCGCCAGCAGCTCGCAGGGGCGTTGGGGGAACACTGAAGCTTTCTTT. It specifies CASSSQGRWGNTEAFF.

The chain recombines TRBV10-1 with TRBJ2-3; D is possibly TRBD2 (6 bases). There are 14 residues in the CDR3. Per germline, CDR1 WNHNN and CDR2 SYGVQD (reference sequence). The V gene lost 5 bases and the J gene lost 6 bases, with 15 bases spanning the gap. CDR3 in amino acids: CASSRGPGEDTQYF. CDR3 nucleotides: TGCGCCAGCAGTAGGGGTCCGGGAGAGGATACGCAGTATTTT.

This clonotype was found a few times. CDR3 in amino acids: CASGGESETQYF. CDR3 nucleotides: TGTGCCAGCGGAGGGGAGAGCGAGACCCAGTACTTC. J is TRBJ2-5 and V is TRBV9; D is perhaps TRBD2 (6 bases). This CDR3 has 12 amino acids. The germline CDR1 and CDR2 sequences are SGDLS and YYNGEE. V was clipped by 7 bases and J by 5 bases, with 12 bases between them.

This clonotype was found a few times. The chain employs TRBV7-3 and TRBJ2-1; D might be TRBD2 (5 bases). The CDR3 loop spans 13 amino acids. Trimming left V 5 bases short and J 12 bases short, with 17 bases between. CDR1 is SGHTA and CDR2 is FQGTGA in the germline V gene. The CDR3 spells CASSLGLEGRQFF. In DNA form, the CDR3 reads TGTGCCAGCAGCCTCGGCCTAGAGGGTAGGCAGTTCTTC.

The chain combines TRBV15 with TRBJ2-3; D tentatively fits TRBD1 or TRBD2 (7 bases each). V lost 4 bases, J lost 3 bases, and 14 bases lay in between. There are 15 residues in the CDR3. Germline V gene lookup returns CDR1 LNHNV and CDR2 YYDKDF (reference sequence). The CDR3: CATSNSGGGTDTQYF. CDR3 bases: TGTGCCACCAGCAACTCAGGGGGAGGGACAGATACGCAGTATTTT.

The chain recombines TRBV7-2 with TRBJ1-1; D uncertain. CDR1 is SGHTA, CDR2 FQGNSA, per germline. V was shortened by 2 bases and J by 5 bases, with 6 bases between the two germline ends. CDR3 size: 12 residues. The CDR3 sequence: CASSLSKTEAFF. The CDR3 region has the DNA TGTGCCAGCAGCTTATCGAAGACTGAAGCTTTCTTT. Full variable domain (outside the CDR3, taken from reference TRBV7-2 and TRBJ1-1): GAGVSQSPSNKVTEKGKDVELRCDPISGHTALYWYRQSLGQGLEFLIYFQGNSAPDKSGLPSDRFSAERTGGSVSTLTIQRTQQEDSAVYLCASSLSKTEAFFGQGTRLTVV.

The rearrangement joins TRBV11-2 to TRBJ2-3, with D maybe TRBD2 (5 bases). Germline loops: CDR1 SGHAT, CDR2 FQNNGV. The CDR3 contains 14 residues. Deletions cut 6 bases from V and 3 bases from J, with 13 bases between. The CDR3 bases are TGTGCCAGCAGTCCGGGCCGCGGGACAGATACGCAGTATTTT. Residues: CASSPGRGTDTQYF.

V is TRBV7-8 and J is TRBJ1-1; weak D call: TRBD1 (5 bases). This CDR3 has 13 residues. The V end lost 6 bases, the J end lost 4 bases, and 12 bases lay between the germline ends. From germline, CDR1 is SGHVS and CDR2 FQNEAQ. Here the CDR3 reads CASSSLRGTEAFF. In DNA form, the CDR3 reads TGTGCCAGCAGTTCTTTAAGGGGCACTGAAGCTTTCTTT.

About this clonotype: It may be a read error: a sequence one base away is much more abundant. The chain employs TRBV30 and TRBJ2-5; no firm D call. The ends were cut back, 7 bases at V and 2 bases at J, with 17 bases in the middle. The CDR3 length is 14 residues. CDR1 and CDR2 (germline): GTSNPN, SVGIG (reference sequence). The CDR3 loop is CAFSPLVEQETQYF. The CDR3 bases are TGTGCCTTCTCCCCCCTAGTCGAACAAGAGACCCAGTACTTC.

This clonotype was picked up a small number of times. The J gene is TRBJ2-1, the V gene TRBV4-1; 8 bases match TRBD2. This CDR3 contains 18 residues. With V trimmed by 0 bases and J by 2 bases, 9 bases remained unmatched. In germline, CDR1 is MGHRA, CDR2 YSYEKL. The DNA of the CDR3 is TGCGCCAGCAGCCAAGATCTTGTAAGCGGGGGAGCCTACAATGAGCAGTTCTTC. Its translation: CASSQDLVSGGAYNEQFF.

This clonotype was counted ten times or more. The V and J genes are TRBV29-1 and TRBJ2-3, with 8 bases that match TRBD1. This CDR3 is built from 14 residues. From germline, CDR1 is SQVTM and CDR2 ANQGSEA. With 6 bases clipped from V and 2 bases from J, the junction kept 7 bases outside the gene matches. The chain's CDR3 is CSVRQGTFTDTQYF. Here the CDR3 DNA reads TGCAGCGTCAGACAGGGGACCTTCACAGATACGCAGTATTTT.

This clonotype was detected only a few times. The V call is TRBV18, the J call TRBJ1-1; D is unresolved. V lost 3 bases to trimming and J lost 1 base, with 12 bases between them. Germline V CDR1 and CDR2: KGHSH, LQKENI. CDR3 size: 15 residues. The CDR3 protein is CASSPPTQKNTEAFF. The CDR3 DNA follows: TGTGCCAGCTCACCTCCGACCCAGAAGAACACTGAAGCTTTCTTT.

A note on this clonotype: A junction end diverges from the germline sequence, so it may reflect a read error. J is TRBJ1-2 and V is TRBV30; D is possibly TRBD1 (6 bases). Germline CDR1 GTSNPN, CDR2 SVGIG (reference sequence). The CDR3 contains 13 residues. CDR3 in amino acids: CAWSVQGSGRFSF. As DNA, the CDR3 is TGTGCCTGGAGTGTACAGGGCAGCGGACGCTTTTCCTTC.

CDR3 loop: CAWRIEALTLRAFF. Here the CDR3 DNA reads TGTGCCTGGAGGATAGAGGCTTTGACGTTGCGAGCTTTCTTT. The chain carries TRBV30 and TRBJ1-1, with no clear D. This CDR3 has 14 residues. V was shortened by 3 bases and J by 10 bases, with 21 bases between the two germline ends. Germline V gives CDR1 GTSNPN, CDR2 SVGIG (reference sequence).

This clonotype has just a few counts. J is TRBJ1-1 and V is TRBV6-5, with a tentative D call TRBD1 (5 bases). Trimming took off 8 bases at V and 0 bases at J, with 16 bases between the two ends. This CDR3 spans 15 amino acids. CDR1 is MNHEY and CDR2 is SVGAGI in the germline V gene. The CDR3 region is CASLPGNLMNTEAFF. CDR3 nucleotide sequence: TGTGCCAGCTTACCAGGGAACCTCATGAACACTGAAGCTTTCTTT.